These T cell receptor beta chains were read from a single sample in a study of T-cell memory formation after mild COVID-19. TCRdb recomputed calls from the 5' RACE reads with MiXCR, one row per CDR3 protein. The data show hundreds of thousands of distinct CDR3 sequences, approximately 19% seen once. Specimen: PBMCs or a T cell subset sorted from them (not recorded which). Receptors were obtained from a man younger than 30 who had mild COVID-19 (a few samples of this study predate the infection). Cell type and time point are not known. CDR3s include the opening cysteine and the closing phenylalanine or tryptophan. A D gene is named only where the DNA matches it firmly. The listing skips clone size in some rows; elsewhere it reads once, few, many or a size class.

J: TRBJ2-1; D: NA; V: TRBV6-5; size: NA; DNA: TGTGCCAGCAGTCTTGGGGGGTTCACCTACAATGAGCAGTTCTTC; CDR3: CASSLGGFTYNEQFF
J: TRBJ1-4; D: NA; V: TRBV4-2; size: few; DNA: TGTGCCAGCAGCCTCCAAAGGGGCGGGGGTAATGAAAAACTGTTTTTT; CDR3: CASSLQRGGGNEKLFF
J: TRBJ2-5; D: NA; V: TRBV5-1; size: many; DNA: TGCGCCAGCAGCTTCGGGGGCCGGGAGACCCAGTACTTC; CDR3: CASSFGGRETQYF
J: TRBJ2-5; D: TRBD1; V: TRBV7-2; size: NA; DNA: TGTGCCAGCAGCCTTAACAGGGGGCCCCTTCAAGAGACCCAGTACTTC; CDR3: CASSLNRGPLQETQYF
J: TRBJ2-3; D: NA; V: TRBV2; size: few; DNA: TGTGCCAGCAGTAGCGACAGCACGGAGGATACGCAGTATTTT; CDR3: CASSSDSTEDTQYF
J: TRBJ2-7; D: NA; V: TRBV7-2; size: NA; DNA: TGTGCCAGCAGTATCGCTGAGACGTACGTCTACGAGCAGTACTTC; CDR3: CASSIAETYVYEQYF
J: TRBJ1-1; D: NA; V: TRBV4-3; size: few; DNA: TGCGCCAGCAGCGCGAGGGGATCCACTGAAGCTTTCTTT; CDR3: CASSARGSTEAFF
J: TRBJ1-1; D: NA; V: TRBV6-6; size: NA; DNA: TGTGCCAGCAGTTACAGGGAACGGGGACTTGGCACTGAAGCTTTCTTT; CDR3: CASSYRERGLGTEAFF
J: TRBJ1-1; D: NA; V: TRBV27; size: NA; DNA: TGTGCCAGCAGTTGGTCAGGTTGGAACACTGAAGCTTTCTTT; CDR3: CASSWSGWNTEAFF
J: TRBJ1-1; D: TRBD1; V: TRBV5-5; size: few; DNA: TGTGCCAGCAGCCCCAGACAGGGGGCTATGAACACTGAAGCTTTCTTT; CDR3: CASSPRQGAMNTEAFF
J: TRBJ1-5; D: NA; V: TRBV27; size: few; DNA: TGTGCCAGCAGCCCGGGACAAGGTTCGCGGCCCCAGCATTTT; CDR3: CASSPGQGSRPQHF
J: TRBJ1-1; D: TRBD1; V: TRBV5-5; size: few; DNA: TGTGCCAGCAGCTTACATCCAGGACAGGGGGCCATCACTGAAGCTTTCTTT; CDR3: CASSLHPGQGAITEAFF
J: TRBJ1-2; D: TRBD1; V: TRBV5-1; size: NA; DNA: TGCGCCAGCAGCTTACGGGACAGGAGAACTGATTGCTACACCTTC; CDR3: CASSLRDRRTDCYTF
J: TRBJ2-5; D: NA; V: TRBV6-5; size: NA; DNA: TGTGCCAGCAGTTACTCGGCAGGGGTACAAGAGACCCAGTACTTC; CDR3: CASSYSAGVQETQYF
J: TRBJ2-1; D: NA; V: TRBV4-1; size: few; DNA: TGCGCCAGCAGCCAAGGGGCCGGGGCGGGGGCAGTCTACAATGAGCAGTTCTTC; CDR3: CASSQGAGAGAVYNEQFF
J: TRBJ2-2; D: NA; V: TRBV5-1; size: NA; DNA: TGCGCCAGCAGGCGGAGGGGATCAAGCGGGGAGCTGTTTTTT; CDR3: CASRRRGSSGELFF
J: TRBJ1-5; D: TRBD1; V: TRBV7-2; size: many; DNA: TGTGCCAGCAGCCTATGGACAGGACTCAATCAGCCCCAGCATTTT; CDR3: CASSLWTGLNQPQHF
J: TRBJ2-7; D: NA; V: TRBV7-9; size: few; DNA: TGTGCCAGCAGCCATGGGGCCGAATTCTACGAGCAGTACTTC; CDR3: CASSHGAEFYEQYF
J: TRBJ2-7; D: NA; V: TRBV7-6; size: once; DNA: TGTGCCAGCAGCAGAGGCATGGGTGGAGGGGAGCAGTACTTC; CDR3: CASSRGMGGGEQYF
J: TRBJ1-2; D: NA; V: TRBV15; size: NA; DNA: TGTGCCACCAGCAGAGATCGGGGGGCTAACTATGGCTACACCTTC; CDR3: CATSRDRGANYGYTF
J: TRBJ2-5; D: TRBD1; V: TRBV5-1; size: few; DNA: TGCGCCAGCAGGCCGACAGGGCAGGAGACCCAGTACTTC; CDR3: CASRPTGQETQYF
J: TRBJ1-2; D: TRBD1; V: TRBV27; size: few; DNA: TGTGCCAGCAGTGTCGGGACAGGGGCGAGGAACTATGGCTACACCTTC; CDR3: CASSVGTGARNYGYTF
J: TRBJ2-1; D: NA; V: TRBV24-1; size: NA; DNA: TGTGCCACCAGTGATCCAAACAGGGTGGGATACAATGAGCAGTTCTTC; CDR3: CATSDPNRVGYNEQFF
J: TRBJ2-5; D: NA; V: TRBV7-2; size: few; DNA: TGTGCCAGCACCCCCGACAGGCAAGAGACCCAGTACTTC; CDR3: CASTPDRQETQYF
J: TRBJ2-1; D: NA; V: TRBV6-1; size: few; DNA: TGTGCCAGCAGTGGTGGGGCTTACTCCTACAATGAGCAGTTCTTC; CDR3: CASSGGAYSYNEQFF
J: TRBJ2-3; D: TRBD2; V: TRBV4-3; size: NA; DNA: TGCGCCAGCAGCCGTCAAGCGGGAGGAGATACGCAGTATTTT; CDR3: CASSRQAGGDTQYF
J: TRBJ2-1; D: NA; V: TRBV7-3; size: few; DNA: TGTGCCAGCAGCTTATCCCGTGATCGCGATGAGCAGTTCTTC; CDR3: CASSLSRDRDEQFF
J: TRBJ2-1; D: NA; V: TRBV12-3/TRBV12-4; size: NA; DNA: TGTGCCAGCAGTTTCCGCAATGAGCAGTTCTTC; CDR3: CASSFRNEQFF
J: TRBJ2-3; D: TRBD2; V: TRBV20-1; size: NA; DNA: TGCAGTGCTCTAGACTCTAGCGGGGGGGGTGATACGCAGTATTTT; CDR3: CSALDSSGGGDTQYF
J: TRBJ1-4; D: NA; V: TRBV7-2; size: NA; DNA: TGTGCCAGCAGCTTAGAAGAGGGAAAACTGTTTTTT; CDR3: CASSLEEGKLFF
J: TRBJ2-5; D: NA; V: TRBV4-3; size: NA; DNA: TGCGCCAGCAGCCAAGACCGGCAGGGCGAAGAGACCCAGTACTTC; CDR3: CASSQDRQGEETQYF
J: TRBJ2-2; D: NA; V: TRBV7-2; size: many; DNA: TGTGCCAGCAGCACCGCGAACACCGGGGAGCTGTTTTTT; CDR3: CASSTANTGELFF
J: TRBJ1-5; D: NA; V: TRBV7-9; size: NA; DNA: TGTGCCAGCAGGGAAGGCAATCAGCCCCAGCATTTT; CDR3: CASREGNQPQHF
J: TRBJ2-3; D: TRBD2; V: TRBV6-2/TRBV6-3; size: few; DNA: TGTGCCAGCAGTTACCCGGCGGGGGGCCCGGGGACGAGCACAGATACGCAGTATTTT; CDR3: CASSYPAGGPGTSTDTQYF